The 30 T cell receptor beta chains below all came from one sample that was sequenced in a study of shared clonotypes between healthy human individuals. Produced via immunoSEQ multiplex PCR; TCRdb's table is partial and in-frame only. The sample lists about 480,000 clones, approximately 79% seen once, with about an eighth in the top ten. The material sequenced was PBMCs. Every receptor here comes from a woman in her forties in good health. Some clones in this sample may be carry-over from other donors' samples.

V usage is TRBV28 and J usage is TRBJ2-1; 9 bases map to TRBD2. V shed 6 bases, J shed 5 bases, and the junction held 5 bases outside the gene matches. The CDR3 runs to 14 residues. Looked up from germline, CDR1 is MDHEN and CDR2 is SYDVKM. CDR3 in DNA: TGTGCCAGCAGCATAGCGGGGGCGAACAATGAGCAGTTCTTC. It encodes CASSIAGANNEQFF.

For this clone: At one end, the junction sequence differs from germline, possibly due to a read error. The J gene is TRBJ1-5, the V gene TRBV5-6; a possible D gene is TRBD1 (5 bases). The CDR3 loop spans 14 amino acids. Germline CDR1 reads SGHDT; CDR2 reads YYEEEE. The CDR3 loop reads CASSLGQGNRPQHF. In nucleotides, the CDR3 is TGTGCCAGCAGCTTGGGGCAGGGAAATCGGCCCCAGCATTTT.

As to this clone: Other nucleotide sequences in the sample specify the same CDR3. This chain links TRBV2 with TRBJ1-5, with D unresolved. Trimming removed 0 bases from V and 2 bases from J, with 5 bases in between. Germline V gene data show CDR1 as SNHLY and CDR2 as FYNNEI. This CDR3 has 14 amino acids. The CDR3 bases are TGTGCCAGCAGTGAAGCCGGGGGCAATCAGCCCCAGCATTTT. This codes for CASSEAGGNQPQHF.

The J gene is TRBJ1-2, the V gene TRBV6-1, with 8 bases matching TRBD1. CDR3 length: 14 residues. The ends lost 6 bases at V and 0 bases at J; junction bases unmatched: 3. The germline V gene has CDR1 MNHNS and CDR2 SASEGT. The CDR3: CASRRTGSNYGYTF. Written as DNA, the CDR3 is TGTGCCAGCAGGAGGACAGGGTCTAACTATGGCTACACCTTC.

This rearrangement joins TRBV23-1 to TRBJ2-1; 7 bases are shared with TRBD1. TRBV23-1 carries the ORF label, with uncertain function. The V and J ends lost 6 bases and 0 bases, in that order; junction bases with no gene match: 5. This CDR3 region has 15 residues. CDR3 bases: TGCGCCAGCAGAGACGACAGGGTCTCCTACAATGAGCAGTTCTTC. It translates to CASRDDRVSYNEQFF.

This chain links TRBV20-1 with TRBJ2-5, with D tentatively TRBD2 (5 bases). CDR3 length equals 10 residues. With 5 bases removed from V and 7 bases from J, the gap between germline ends came to 8 bases. Germline values: CDR1 DFQATT, CDR2 SNEGSKA (reference sequence). CDR3 bases: TGCAGTGCTCCTGCGGGGACCCAGTACTTC. This translates into CSAPAGTQYF.

V and J are TRBV2 and TRBJ1-2; 8 nucleotides line up with TRBD1. V lost 5 bases, J lost 5 bases, and 10 bases stayed unmatched. The CDR3 loop spans 15 amino acids. Germline loops: CDR1 SNHLY, CDR2 FYNNEI. The CDR3: CASSSGQGGIYGYTF. CDR3 coding DNA: TGTGCCAGCAGTTCAGGACAGGGTGGGATTTATGGCTACACCTTC.

This clone was detected many times. The chain combines TRBV4-3 with TRBJ2-2, with 10 bases matching TRBD2. Germline values: CDR1 LGHNA, CDR2 YSLEER. Trimming cost V 7 bases and J 4 bases; bases outside gene matches: 9. CDR3 length equals 16 residues. In DNA form, the CDR3 reads TGCGCCAGCACCCCCAAGAGCGGGAGGGCCACCGGGGAGCTGTTTTTT. This gives the protein CASTPKSGRATGELFF.

This clone has at least ten counts. This sequence joins TRBV5-6 and TRBJ1-1, with D possibly being TRBD1 (6 bases). CDR3 size: 15 residues. Trimming pared 2 bases from V and 0 bases from J, leaving 11 bases between. Germline values: CDR1 SGHDT, CDR2 YYEEEE. This chain's CDR3 is CASSFMGGMNTEAFF. For the CDR3, the DNA is TGTGCCAGCAGCTTTATGGGGGGCATGAACACTGAAGCTTTCTTT.

The CDR3 protein is CAISGGEGYEQYF. The CDR3 DNA sequence: TGTGCCATCAGTGGGGGGGAAGGCTACGAGCAGTACTTC. V is TRBV10-3 and J is TRBJ2-7, with TRBD2 as a possible D gene (6 bases). Per germline, CDR1 ENHRY and CDR2 SYGVKD. V was pared by 4 bases and J by 3 bases, with 10 bases between. This CDR3 contains 13 residues.

The CDR3 coding sequence is TGTGCCAGTAGTATAGTCGGGAGGGAGAAAACAGATACGCAGTATTTT. This translates into CASSIVGREKTDTQYF. J is TRBJ2-3 and V is TRBV19, with TRBD2 matching 8 bases. The germline V gene has CDR1 LNHDA and CDR2 SQIVND (reference sequence). CDR3 size: 16 residues. V lost 1 base and J lost 3; bases outside the gene matches: 6.

The gene calls are TRBV5-6 and TRBJ1-2; 8 positions match TRBD1. Losses at the gene ends were 6 bases for V and 4 bases for J; bases not matched to a gene: 8. CDR1 and CDR2 from the germline V gene are SGHDT and YYEEEE. CDR3 size: 14 residues. CDR3 loop: CASTLQGGSYGYTF. CDR3 in DNA: TGTGCCAGCACCCTACAGGGGGGTAGCTATGGCTACACCTTC.

This clone has a single count. The rearrangement joins TRBV7-9 to TRBJ1-2; TRBD1 might be the D (5 bases). Trimming removed 5 bases at V and 5 bases at J, with 15 bases between. Germline V CDR1 and CDR2: SEHNR, FQNEAQ (reference sequence). The CDR3 totals 14 residues. CDR3 nucleotides: TGTGCCAGCAGCCAGCGGGGGGATCTTTATGGCTACACCTTC. It translates to CASSQRGDLYGYTF.

J is TRBJ1-2 and V is TRBV28; D unclear. CDR1 is MDHEN and CDR2 is SYDVKM in the germline V gene. The length of the CDR3 is 14 residues. V was shortened by 6 bases and J by 4 bases, with 15 bases between the two germline ends. CDR3: CASRGGRWGYGYTF. CDR3 bases: TGTGCCAGCAGAGGTGGGAGATGGGGCTATGGCTACACCTTC.

The chain is built from TRBV27 and TRBJ2-7; tentatively, D is TRBD2 (7 bases). The germline V gene has CDR1 MNHEY and CDR2 SMNVEV (reference sequence). The CDR3 contains 14 residues. The V gene lost 5 bases and the J gene lost 5 bases, with 16 bases spanning the gap. CDR3: CASSPRLGGHEQYF. Here the CDR3 DNA reads TGTGCCAGCAGTCCCCGACTGGGGGGGCACGAGCAGTACTTC.

This chain uses TRBV29-1 with TRBJ1-1; D remains unclear. Germline loops: CDR1 SQVTM, CDR2 ANQGSEA. Trimming pared 4 bases from V and 3 bases from J, leaving 18 bases between. There are 15 residues in the CDR3. The chain's CDR3 is CSVGSPQISDTEAFF. CDR3 DNA: TGCAGCGTTGGTTCCCCCCAAATAAGTGACACTGAAGCTTTCTTT.

The CDR3, as DNA: TGTGCCTGGAGTGTAGGGGGAAGCTCCTATAATTCACCCCTCCACTTT. Amino acid sequence: CAWSVGGSSYNSPLHF. The chain joins TRBV30 to TRBJ1-6; D possibly corresponds to TRBD1 (6 bases). This CDR3 has 16 amino acids. Trimming took off 0 bases at V and 0 bases at J, with 9 bases between the two ends. CDR1 and CDR2 (germline): GTSNPN, SVGIG (reference sequence).

This clone was picked up many times. The chain recombines TRBV6-6 with TRBJ2-1, with TRBD1 matching 7 bases. V lost 0 bases, J lost 9 bases, and 5 bases stayed unmatched. This CDR3 contains 14 residues. CDR1 is MNHNY and CDR2 is SVGAGI in the germline V gene (reference sequence). DNA of the CDR3: TGTGCCAGCAGTTACTCGCGACAGGGCAGTGAGCAGTTCTTC. Protein sequence: CASSYSRQGSEQFF.

Of note for this clone: A far larger clone is one nucleotide away, so this likely arose from a read error. V and J are TRBV2 and TRBJ2-6; maybe TRBD2 (5 bases). From germline, CDR1 is SNHLY and CDR2 FYNNEI. The CDR3 consists of 16 residues. V was trimmed by 6 bases and J by 0 bases, leaving 12 bases between them. CDR3 loop: CASRELDFSGANVLTF. In nucleotides, the CDR3 is TGTGCCAGCAGGGAATTGGACTTCTCTGGGGCCAACGTCCTGACTTTC.

CDR3 sequence reads: CASTEGAEETQYF. The CDR3 DNA reads TGTGCCAGCACCGAAGGGGCCGAAGAGACCCAGTACTTC. The chain combines TRBV5-4 with TRBJ2-5; D is possibly TRBD1 (5 bases). The germline V gene has CDR1 SGHNT and CDR2 YYREEE (reference sequence). This CDR3 spans 13 amino acids. V was trimmed by 6 bases and J by 3 bases, leaving 12 bases between them.

This clone was seen a handful of times. The chain recombines TRBV27 with TRBJ1-5, with a weak D call TRBD1 (5 bases). Germline lookup yields CDR1 MNHEY and CDR2 SMNVEV (reference sequence). The CDR3 sequence is 16 residues long. V dropped 2 bases and J dropped 3 bases, with 14 bases sitting between them. The DNA of the CDR3 is TGTGCCAGCAGTTTAGAGGGGCCAGGCTACAATCAGCCCCAGCATTTT. It codes for CASSLEGPGYNQPQHF.

In DNA, the CDR3 is TGTGCCAGCAGCTCGCTGGGACAGGGGGCCATCAATGAGCAGTTCTTC. Protein sequence: CASSSLGQGAINEQFF. The J gene is TRBJ2-1, the V gene TRBV9, with TRBD1 matching 12 bases. This CDR3 contains 16 residues. J lost 6 bases, V lost 4 bases, and 8 bases had no gene match. Germline V gives CDR1 SGDLS, CDR2 YYNGEE.

This chain uses TRBV9 with TRBJ1-4, with 11 bases fitting TRBD1. This CDR3 is built from 16 residues. Trimming took 0 bases from V and 6 from J; bases not matched to a gene: 4. The germline V gene encodes CDR1 SGDLS and CDR2 YYNGEE. The CDR3 loop is CASSVGAGQGDEKLFF. The CDR3 bases are TGTGCCAGCAGCGTAGGGGCGGGACAGGGGGATGAAAAACTGTTTTTT.

This clone was seen a few times. The rearrangement links TRBV9 to TRBJ2-4; maybe TRBD2 (6 bases). With 2 bases removed from V and 5 bases from J, the gap between germline ends came to 11 bases. The V gene's germline CDR1 is SGDLS and CDR2 YYNGEE. The CDR3 runs 14 residues. CDR3 bases: TGTGCCAGCAGCGTGCGCGGGGCAGAAAACATTCAGTACTTC. Protein product: CASSVRGAENIQYF.

On this clone itself: The sample contains more than one DNA sequence encoding this CDR3. The chain links TRBV7-2 to TRBJ1-3; no clear D gene. V gave up 3 bases and J gave up 0 bases, with 6 bases separating them. The CDR3 runs 14 residues. Germline V gene lookup returns CDR1 SGHTA and CDR2 FQGNSA. CDR3 sequence: CASSFGSSGNTIYF. CDR3 nucleotides: TGTGCCAGCAGCTTTGGAAGCTCTGGAAACACCATATATTTT.

This clone occurred a few times. The genes are TRBV29-1 and TRBJ2-3; 15 bases align to TRBD2. CDR1 and CDR2 (germline): SQVTM, ANQGSEA. The CDR3 sequence is 15 residues long. The J segment lost 4 bases and the V segment lost 6 bases, leaving 5 bases of the junction unmatched. CDR3 region: CSVGLAGGRADTQYF. DNA for the CDR3: TGCAGCGTCGGACTAGCGGGAGGGAGAGCAGATACGCAGTATTTT.

This clone occurred once. The V call is TRBV18, the J call TRBJ2-2; D remains ambiguous. Germline V gene lookup returns CDR1 KGHSH and CDR2 LQKENI. The V and J ends lost 4 bases and 0 bases respectively, with 9 bases between them. The CDR3 has 15 residues. CDR3 DNA: TGTGCCAGCTCACGGAATCTCCCGAACACCGGGGAGCTGTTTTTT. Its protein product is CASSRNLPNTGELFF.

The J gene is TRBJ1-6, the V gene TRBV5-1, with D hard to call. The CDR3 runs to 12 residues. V was shortened by 0 bases and J by 10 bases, with 5 bases between the two germline ends. The V gene's germline CDR1 is SGHRS and CDR2 YFSETQ. CDR3 protein: CASSLDRSPLHF. Written as DNA, the CDR3 is TGCGCCAGCAGCTTGGATAGGTCACCCCTCCACTTT.

The rearrangement uses TRBV14 and TRBJ2-1; 7 nucleotides line up with TRBD2. V dropped 9 bases and J dropped 16; count of bases not matched to a gene: 15. Germline V gives CDR1 SGHDN, CDR2 FVKESK. The length of the CDR3 is 12 residues. The CDR3 DNA follows: TGTGCCAGTAAGCCGGGCGCGGGAGATCGTTTCTTC. This encodes CASKPGAGDRFF.

Regarding this clone: Other DNA sequences in the sample encode the same CDR3. This chain uses TRBV29-1 with TRBJ2-3; D possibly corresponds to TRBD1 (7 bases). The CDR3 is made up of 15 amino acids. In germline, CDR1 is SQVTM, CDR2 ANQGSEA. V lost 4 bases and J lost 0, with 14 bases in between. This chain's CDR3 is CSVGRTGLSTDTQYF. In DNA form, the CDR3 reads TGCAGCGTTGGCCGGACAGGACTAAGCACAGATACGCAGTATTTT.